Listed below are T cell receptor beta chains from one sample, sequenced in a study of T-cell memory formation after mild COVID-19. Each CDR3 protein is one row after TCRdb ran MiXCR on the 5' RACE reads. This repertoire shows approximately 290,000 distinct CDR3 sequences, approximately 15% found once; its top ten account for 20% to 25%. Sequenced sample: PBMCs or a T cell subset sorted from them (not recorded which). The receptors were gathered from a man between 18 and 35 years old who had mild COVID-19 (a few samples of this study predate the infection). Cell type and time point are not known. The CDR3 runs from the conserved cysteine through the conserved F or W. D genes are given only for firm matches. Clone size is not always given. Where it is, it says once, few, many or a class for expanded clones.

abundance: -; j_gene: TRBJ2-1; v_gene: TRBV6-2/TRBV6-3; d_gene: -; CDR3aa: CASIGFVNYNEQFF; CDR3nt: TGTGCCAGCATTGGGTTTGTGAATTACAATGAGCAGTTCTTC
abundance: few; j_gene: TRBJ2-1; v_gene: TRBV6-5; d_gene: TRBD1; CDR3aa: CASSGTGGFDEQFF; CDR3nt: TGTGCCAGCTCCGGGACAGGGGGGTTCGATGAGCAGTTCTTC
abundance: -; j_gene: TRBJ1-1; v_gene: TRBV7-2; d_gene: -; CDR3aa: CASSVYSRAEAFF; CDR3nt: TGTGCCAGCAGCGTCTATTCTCGGGCTGAAGCTTTCTTT
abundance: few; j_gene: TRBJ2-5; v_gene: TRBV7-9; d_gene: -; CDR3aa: CASTPPSLQETQYF; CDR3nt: TGTGCCAGCACCCCCCCGAGCCTCCAAGAGACCCAGTACTTC
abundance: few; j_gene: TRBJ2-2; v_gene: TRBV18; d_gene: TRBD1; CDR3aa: CASSPPGQGTGELFF; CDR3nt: TGTGCCAGCTCACCACCCGGACAGGGCACCGGGGAGCTGTTTTTT
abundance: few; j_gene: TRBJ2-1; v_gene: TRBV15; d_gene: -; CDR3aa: CATSSLRDEQFF; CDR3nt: TGTGCCACCAGCTCGCTACGGGATGAGCAGTTCTTC
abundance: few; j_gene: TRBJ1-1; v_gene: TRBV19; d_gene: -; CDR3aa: CASRRGGNTEAFF; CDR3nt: TGTGCCAGTCGGAGGGGAGGGAATACTGAAGCTTTCTTT
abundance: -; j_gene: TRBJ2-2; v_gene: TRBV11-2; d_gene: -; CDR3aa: CASSLLGGTNTGELFF; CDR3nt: TGTGCCAGCAGCCTACTAGGGGGAACGAACACCGGGGAGCTGTTTTTT
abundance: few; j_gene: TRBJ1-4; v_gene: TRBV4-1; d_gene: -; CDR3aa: CASSQPAGKLFF; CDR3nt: TGCGCCAGCAGCCAACCCGCGGGAAAACTGTTTTTT
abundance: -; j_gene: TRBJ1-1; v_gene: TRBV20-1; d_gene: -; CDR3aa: CSARLQGNTEAFF; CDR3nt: TGCAGTGCTAGGCTCCAGGGAAACACTGAAGCTTTCTTT
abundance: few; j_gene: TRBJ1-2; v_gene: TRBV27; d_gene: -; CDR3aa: CASSPLDRREGYTF; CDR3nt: TGTGCCAGCAGTCCGTTAGACAGACGGGAGGGCTACACCTTC
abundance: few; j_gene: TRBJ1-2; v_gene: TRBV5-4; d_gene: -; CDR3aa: CASSLVGGEAYGYTF; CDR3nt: TGTGCCAGCAGCTTGGTTGGGGGTGAAGCCTATGGCTACACCTTC
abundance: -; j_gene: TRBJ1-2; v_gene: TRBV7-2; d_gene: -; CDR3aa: CASSLALGVSGYTF; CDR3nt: TGTGCCAGCAGCTTAGCGCTAGGGGTGAGCGGCTACACCTTC
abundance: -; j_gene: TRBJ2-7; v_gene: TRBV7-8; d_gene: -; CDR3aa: CASSLGGAPLEQYF; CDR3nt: TGTGCCAGCAGCTTAGGAGGGGCCCCCCTCGAGCAGTACTTC
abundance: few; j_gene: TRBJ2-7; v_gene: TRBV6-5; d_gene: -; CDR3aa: CASSLRTAGIYEQYF; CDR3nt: TGTGCCAGCAGCTTGAGGACAGCGGGGATCTACGAGCAGTACTTC
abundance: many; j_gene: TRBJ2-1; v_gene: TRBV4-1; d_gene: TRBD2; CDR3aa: CASSRGGLAALGNEQFF; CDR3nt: TGCGCCAGCAGCCGAGGGGGACTAGCGGCCCTAGGTAATGAGCAGTTCTTC
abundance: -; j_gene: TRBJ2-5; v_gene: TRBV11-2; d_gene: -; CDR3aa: CDSSSNSRETQYF; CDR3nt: TGTGACAGCAGCTCAAACTCCCGGGAGACCCAGTACTTC
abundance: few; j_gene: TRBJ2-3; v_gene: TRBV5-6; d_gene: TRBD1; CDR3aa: CASSGTDRGRADTQYF; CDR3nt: TGTGCCAGCAGCGGCACGGACAGGGGGCGCGCAGATACGCAGTATTTT
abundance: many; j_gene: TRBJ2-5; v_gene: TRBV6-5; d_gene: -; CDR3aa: CASTETPGETQYF; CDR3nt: TGTGCCAGCACCGAGACTCCTGGGGAGACCCAGTACTTC
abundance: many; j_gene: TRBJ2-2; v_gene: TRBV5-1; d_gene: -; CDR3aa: CASGAGNTGELFF; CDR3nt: TGTGCCAGCGGTGCAGGGAACACCGGGGAGCTGTTTTTT
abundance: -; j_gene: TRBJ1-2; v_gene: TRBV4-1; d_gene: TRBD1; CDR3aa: CASSQKAGQGLPGGNYGYTF; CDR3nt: TGCGCCAGCAGCCAGAAGGCTGGACAGGGCCTTCCAGGTGGCAACTATGGCTACACCTTT
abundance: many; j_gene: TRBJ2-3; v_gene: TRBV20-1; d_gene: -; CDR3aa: CSAPLPRAQNTDTQYF; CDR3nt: TGCAGTGCCCCCCTGCCCAGGGCCCAAAACACAGATACGCAGTATTTT
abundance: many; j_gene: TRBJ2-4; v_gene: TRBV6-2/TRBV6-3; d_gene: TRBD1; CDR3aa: CASSYRQGWAKNIQYF; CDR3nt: TGTGCCAGCAGTTACCGACAGGGATGGGCCAAAAACATTCAGTACTTC
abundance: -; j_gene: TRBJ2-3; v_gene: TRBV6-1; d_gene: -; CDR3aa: CASIRGSSTDTQYF; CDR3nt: TGTGCCAGCATTCGGGGGAGTAGCACAGATACGCAGTATTTT
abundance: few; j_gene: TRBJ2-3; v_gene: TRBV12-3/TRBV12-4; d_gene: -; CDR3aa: CASSFQRPDTQYF; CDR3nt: TGTGCCAGCAGTTTCCAGAGGCCGGATACGCAGTATTTT
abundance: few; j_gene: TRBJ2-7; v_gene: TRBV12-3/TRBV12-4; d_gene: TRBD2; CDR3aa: CASSFSAGVYEQYF; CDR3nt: TGTGCCAGCAGTTTTTCAGCGGGGGTCTACGAGCAGTACTTC
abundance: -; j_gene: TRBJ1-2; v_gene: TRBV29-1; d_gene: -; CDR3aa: CSVEDRQFANYGYTF; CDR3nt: TGCAGCGTTGAAGATCGGCAGTTTGCTAACTATGGCTACACCTTC
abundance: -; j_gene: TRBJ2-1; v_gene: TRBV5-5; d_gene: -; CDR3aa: CASSLGGLYNEQFF; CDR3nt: TGTGCCAGCAGCTTGGGGGGACTTTACAATGAGCAGTTCTTC
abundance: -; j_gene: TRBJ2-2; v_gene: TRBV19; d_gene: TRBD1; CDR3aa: CATRGTGISGELFF; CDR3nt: TGTGCCACCAGGGGGACAGGAATCAGCGGGGAGCTGTTTTTT
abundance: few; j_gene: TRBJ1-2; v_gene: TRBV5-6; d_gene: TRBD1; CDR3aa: CASSLVGTGGSGYTF; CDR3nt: TGTGCCAGCAGCTTGGTTGGGACAGGGGGCTCTGGCTACACCTTC
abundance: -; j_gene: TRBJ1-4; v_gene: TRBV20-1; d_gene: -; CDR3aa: CSAPPPGEKLFF; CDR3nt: TGCAGTGCCCCTCCCCCAGGAGAAAAACTGTTTTTT
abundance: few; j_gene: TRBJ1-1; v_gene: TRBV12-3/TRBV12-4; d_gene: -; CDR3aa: CASTGLNTEAFF; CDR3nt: TGTGCCAGCACCGGACTGAACACTGAAGCTTTCTTT
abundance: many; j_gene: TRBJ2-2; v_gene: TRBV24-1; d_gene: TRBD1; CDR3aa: CATSDLQGARTGELFF; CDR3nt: TGTGCCACCAGTGATCTACAGGGGGCGCGCACCGGGGAGCTGTTTTTT
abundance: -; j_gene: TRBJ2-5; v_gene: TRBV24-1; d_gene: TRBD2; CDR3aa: CATSDPGGSWQTQYF; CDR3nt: TGTGCCACCAGTGATCCGGGGGGGTCCTGGCAGACCCAGTACTTC
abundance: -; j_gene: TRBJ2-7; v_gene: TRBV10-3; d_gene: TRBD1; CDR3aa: CAIRKTGLDGEQYF; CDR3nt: TGTGCCATCAGAAAGACAGGGTTGGACGGGGAGCAGTACTTC
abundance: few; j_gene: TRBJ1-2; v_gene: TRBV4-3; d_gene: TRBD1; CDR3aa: CASSHTDRGRNGYTF; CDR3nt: TGCGCCAGCAGCCATACGGACAGGGGACGCAATGGCTACACCTTC
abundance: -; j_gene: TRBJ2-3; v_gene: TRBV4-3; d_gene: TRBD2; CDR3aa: CASSQNSGASTDTQYF; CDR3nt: TGCGCCAGCAGCCAGAATAGCGGGGCTAGCACAGATACGCAGTATTTT
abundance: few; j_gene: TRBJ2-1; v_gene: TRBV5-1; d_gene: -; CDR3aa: CASSLVATYNEQFF; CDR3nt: TGCGCCAGCAGCTTGGTTGCCACCTACAATGAGCAGTTCTTC
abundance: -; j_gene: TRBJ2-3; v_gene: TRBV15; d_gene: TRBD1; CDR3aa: CATSRGWSGQGAGDTQYF; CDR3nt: TGTGCCACCAGCAGAGGGTGGTCCGGACAGGGGGCAGGGGATACGCAGTATTTT
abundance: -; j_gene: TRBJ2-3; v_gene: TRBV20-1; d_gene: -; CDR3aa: CSARDPRGTSTDTQYF; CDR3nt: TGCAGTGCTAGAGATCCCCGGGGAACGAGCACAGATACGCAGTATTTT
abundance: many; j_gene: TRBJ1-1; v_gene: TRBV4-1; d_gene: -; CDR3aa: CASSQGGWANTEAFF; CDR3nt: TGCGCCAGCAGCCAAGGGGGGTGGGCGAACACTGAAGCTTTCTTT
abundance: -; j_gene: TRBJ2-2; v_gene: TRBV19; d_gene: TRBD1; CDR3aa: CASSVQGATGELFF; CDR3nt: TGTGCCAGTAGTGTGCAGGGGGCCACCGGGGAGCTGTTTTTT
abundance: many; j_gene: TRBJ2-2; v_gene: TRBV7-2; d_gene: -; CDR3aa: CASSLFRGREGGELFF; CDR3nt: TGTGCCAGCAGCCTCTTCCGGGGAAGGGAAGGCGGGGAGCTGTTTTTT
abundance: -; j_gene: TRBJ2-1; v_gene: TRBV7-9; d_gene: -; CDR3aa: CASSSPFGYLQFF; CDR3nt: TGTGCCAGCAGTTCTCCATTCGGGTACCTGCAGTTCTTC
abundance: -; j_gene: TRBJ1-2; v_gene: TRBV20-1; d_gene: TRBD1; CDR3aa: CSAVGTGGGGYTF; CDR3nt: TGCAGTGCGGTCGGGACAGGGGGCGGCGGCTACACCTTC
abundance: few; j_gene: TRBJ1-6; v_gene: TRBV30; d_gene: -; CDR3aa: CAWSPTGGDYNSPLHF; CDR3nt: TGTGCCTGGAGCCCCACCGGCGGAGACTATAATTCACCCCTCCACTTT
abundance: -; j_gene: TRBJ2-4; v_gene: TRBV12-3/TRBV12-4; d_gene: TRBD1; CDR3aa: CASSFQGQQGAKYF; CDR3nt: TGTGCCAGCAGTTTCCAGGGCCAACAGGGGGCGAAGTACTTC
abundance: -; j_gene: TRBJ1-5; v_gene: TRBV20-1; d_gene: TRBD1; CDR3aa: CSAQDRGWVQPQHF; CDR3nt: TGCAGTGCTCAGGACAGGGGATGGGTTCAGCCCCAGCATTTT
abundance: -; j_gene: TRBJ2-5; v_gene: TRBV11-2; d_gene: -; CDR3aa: CASSLPLVRETQYF; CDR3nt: TGTGCCAGCAGTTTACCACTAGTAAGAGAGACCCAGTACTTC
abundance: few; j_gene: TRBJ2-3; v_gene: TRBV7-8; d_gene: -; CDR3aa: CASSSTAPAPSDTQYF; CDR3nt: TGTGCCAGCAGCAGTACCGCCCCGGCCCCGTCGGATACGCAGTATTTT
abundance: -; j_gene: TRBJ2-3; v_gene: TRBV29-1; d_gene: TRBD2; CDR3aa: CSVDGLAGPSTDTQYF; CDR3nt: TGCAGCGTCGACGGACTAGCGGGCCCTAGCACAGATACGCAGTATTTT
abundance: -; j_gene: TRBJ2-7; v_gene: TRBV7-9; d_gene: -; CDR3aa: CASSPRTQAYEQYF; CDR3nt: TGTGCCAGCAGCCCCCGGACCCAAGCCTACGAGCAGTACTTC
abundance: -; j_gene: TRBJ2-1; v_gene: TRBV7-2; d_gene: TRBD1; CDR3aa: CASRGTGKGLGEQFF; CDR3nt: TGTGCCAGCAGGGGGACAGGGAAAGGTTTGGGCGAGCAGTTCTTC